This T cell receptor (beta chain) is from a study of T cell changes during pregnancy in multiple sclerosis. The CDR3 extends over 13 amino acids. V was clipped by 5 bases and J by 4 bases; unmatched bases: 4. Germline loops: CDR1 MNHEY, CDR2 SMNVEV (reference sequence). TCRdb's copy holds only in-frame clones and misses some; the assay was immunoSEQ multiplex PCR. The sample lists about 20,000 clones; about 88% were seen once. The chain uses TRBV27 and TRBJ1-1; TRBD1 aligns across 7 bases. The specimen comprised CD8+ T cells from peripheral blood mononuclear cells, sampled in the third trimester of pregnancy. This receptor was identified in a female donor in good health, enrolled as a control in a pregnancy study. CDR3 loop: CASSTTGSTEAFF. The CDR3 nucleotides are TGTGCCAGCAGTACGACAGGGAGCACTGAAGCTTTCTTT.